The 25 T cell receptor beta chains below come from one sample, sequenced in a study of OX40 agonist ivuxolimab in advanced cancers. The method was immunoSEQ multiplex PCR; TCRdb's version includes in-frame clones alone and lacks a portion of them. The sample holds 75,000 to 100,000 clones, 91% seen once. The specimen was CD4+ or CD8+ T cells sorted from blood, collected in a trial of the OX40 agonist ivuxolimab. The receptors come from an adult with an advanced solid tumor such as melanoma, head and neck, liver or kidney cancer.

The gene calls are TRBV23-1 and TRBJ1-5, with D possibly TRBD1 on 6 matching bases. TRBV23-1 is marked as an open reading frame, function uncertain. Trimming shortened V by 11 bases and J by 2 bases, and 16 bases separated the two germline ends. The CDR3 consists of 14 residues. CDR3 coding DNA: TGCGCCTGTACGGGGGCCAGGGGCAATCAGCCCCAGCATTTT. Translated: CACTGARGNQPQHF.

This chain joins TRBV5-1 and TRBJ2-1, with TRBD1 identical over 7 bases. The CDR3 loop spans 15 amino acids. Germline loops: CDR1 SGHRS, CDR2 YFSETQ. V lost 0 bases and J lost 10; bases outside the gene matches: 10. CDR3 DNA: TGCGCCAGCAGCTTGGGAACTAGTTCACAGGGGGAGCAGTTCTTC. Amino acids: CASSLGTSSQGEQFF.

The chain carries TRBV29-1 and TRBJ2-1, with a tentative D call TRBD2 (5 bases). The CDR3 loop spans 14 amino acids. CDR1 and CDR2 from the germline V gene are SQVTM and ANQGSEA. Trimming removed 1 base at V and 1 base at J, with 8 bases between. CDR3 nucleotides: TGCAGCGTTGAAGTGAGGGAATCCTACAATGAGCAGTTCTTC. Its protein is CSVEVRESYNEQFF.

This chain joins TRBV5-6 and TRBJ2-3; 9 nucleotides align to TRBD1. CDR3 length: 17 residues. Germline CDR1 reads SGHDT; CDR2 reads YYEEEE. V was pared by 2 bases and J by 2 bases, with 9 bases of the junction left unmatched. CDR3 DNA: TGTGCCAGCAGCTTCAAAGCCGGGACAGGGCTCACAGATACGCAGTATTTT. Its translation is CASSFKAGTGLTDTQYF.

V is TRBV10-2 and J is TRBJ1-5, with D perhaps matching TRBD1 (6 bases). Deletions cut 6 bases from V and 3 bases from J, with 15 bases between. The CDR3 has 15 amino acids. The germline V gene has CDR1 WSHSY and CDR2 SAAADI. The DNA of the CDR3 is TGCGCCAGCAGCCCCGGAGGGGGTTACAATCAGCCCCAGCATTTT. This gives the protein CASSPGGGYNQPQHF.

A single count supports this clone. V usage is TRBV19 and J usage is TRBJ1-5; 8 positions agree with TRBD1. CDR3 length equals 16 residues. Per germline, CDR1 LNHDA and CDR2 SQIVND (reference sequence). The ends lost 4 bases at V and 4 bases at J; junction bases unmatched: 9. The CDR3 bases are TGTGCCAGTAGTAACCCGGACAGGGTAGGTAATCAGCCCCAGCATTTT. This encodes CASSNPDRVGNQPQHF.

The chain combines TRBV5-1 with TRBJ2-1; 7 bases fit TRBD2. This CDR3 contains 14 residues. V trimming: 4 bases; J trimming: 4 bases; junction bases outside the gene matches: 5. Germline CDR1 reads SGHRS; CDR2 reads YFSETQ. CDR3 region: CASSILADYNEQFF. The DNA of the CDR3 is TGCGCCAGCAGCATCCTAGCGGATTACAATGAGCAGTTCTTC.

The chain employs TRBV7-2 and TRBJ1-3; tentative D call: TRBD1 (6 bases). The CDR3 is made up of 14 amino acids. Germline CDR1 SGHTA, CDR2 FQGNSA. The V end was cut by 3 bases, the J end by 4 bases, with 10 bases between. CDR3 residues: CASSFGQTGNTIYF. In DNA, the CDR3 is TGTGCCAGCAGCTTTGGACAGACAGGAAACACCATATATTTT.

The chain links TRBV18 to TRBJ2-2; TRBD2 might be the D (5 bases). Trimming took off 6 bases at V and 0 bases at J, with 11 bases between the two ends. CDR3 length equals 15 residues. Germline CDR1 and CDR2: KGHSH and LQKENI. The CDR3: CASSRTVTNTGELFF. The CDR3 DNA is TGTGCCAGCTCCAGGACTGTTACGAACACCGGGGAGCTGTTTTTT.

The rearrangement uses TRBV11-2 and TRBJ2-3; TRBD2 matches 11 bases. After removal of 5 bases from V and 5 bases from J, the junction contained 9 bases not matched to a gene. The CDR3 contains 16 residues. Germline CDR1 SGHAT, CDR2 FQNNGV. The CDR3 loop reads CASSKNSGRALDTQYF. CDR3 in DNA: TGTGCCAGCAGCAAAAATAGCGGGAGGGCCTTAGATACGCAGTATTTT. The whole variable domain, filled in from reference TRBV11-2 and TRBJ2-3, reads EAGVAQSPRYKIIEKRQSVAFWCNPISGHATLYWYQQILGQGPKLLIQFQNNGVVDDSQLPKDRFSAERLKGVDSTLKIQPAKLEDSAVYLCASSKNSGRALDTQYFGPGTRLTVL.

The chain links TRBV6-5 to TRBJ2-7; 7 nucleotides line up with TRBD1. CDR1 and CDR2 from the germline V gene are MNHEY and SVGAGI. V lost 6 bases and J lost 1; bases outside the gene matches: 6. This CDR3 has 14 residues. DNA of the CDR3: TGTGCCAGCAGCTCCCAACAGGGGTCCTACGAGCAGTACTTC. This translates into CASSSQQGSYEQYF.

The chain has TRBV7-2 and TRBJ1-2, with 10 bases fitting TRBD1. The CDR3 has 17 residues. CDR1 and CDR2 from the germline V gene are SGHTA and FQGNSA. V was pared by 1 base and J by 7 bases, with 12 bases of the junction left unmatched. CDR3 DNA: TGTGCCAGCAGCTTAGGACGACCAAGACAGGGGGCGTCTGGCTACACCTTC. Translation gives CASSLGRPRQGASGYTF.

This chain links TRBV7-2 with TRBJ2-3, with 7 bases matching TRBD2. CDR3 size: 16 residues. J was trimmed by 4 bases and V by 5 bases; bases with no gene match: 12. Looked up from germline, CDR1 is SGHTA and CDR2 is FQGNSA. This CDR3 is CASSPAGLVGADTQYF. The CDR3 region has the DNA TGTGCCAGCAGCCCCGCCGGACTAGTGGGGGCAGATACGCAGTATTTT.

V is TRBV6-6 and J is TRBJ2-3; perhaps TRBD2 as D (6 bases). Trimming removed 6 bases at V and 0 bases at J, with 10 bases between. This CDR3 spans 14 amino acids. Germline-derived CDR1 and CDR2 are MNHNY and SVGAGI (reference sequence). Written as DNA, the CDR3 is TGTGCCAGCAGGGGACTCTCTAGCACAGATACGCAGTATTTT. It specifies CASRGLSSTDTQYF.

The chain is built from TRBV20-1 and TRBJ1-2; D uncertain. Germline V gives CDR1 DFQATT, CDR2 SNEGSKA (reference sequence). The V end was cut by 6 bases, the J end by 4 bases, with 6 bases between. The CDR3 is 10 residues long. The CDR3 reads CSAQVYGYTF. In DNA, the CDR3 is TGCAGTGCCCAGGTCTATGGCTACACCTTC.

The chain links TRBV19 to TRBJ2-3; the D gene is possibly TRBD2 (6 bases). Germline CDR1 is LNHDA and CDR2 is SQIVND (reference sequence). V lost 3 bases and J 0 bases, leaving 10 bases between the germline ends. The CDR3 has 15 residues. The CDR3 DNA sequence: TGTGCCAGTAGTATGTGGGGGGATAGCACAGATACGCAGTATTTT. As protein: CASSMWGDSTDTQYF.

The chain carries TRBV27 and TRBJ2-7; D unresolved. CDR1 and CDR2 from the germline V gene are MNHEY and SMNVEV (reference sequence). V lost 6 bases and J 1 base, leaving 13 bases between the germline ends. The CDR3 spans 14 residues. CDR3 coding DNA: TGTGCCAGCAGGAGCCATGGACGGTCCTACGAGCAGTACTTC. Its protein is CASRSHGRSYEQYF.

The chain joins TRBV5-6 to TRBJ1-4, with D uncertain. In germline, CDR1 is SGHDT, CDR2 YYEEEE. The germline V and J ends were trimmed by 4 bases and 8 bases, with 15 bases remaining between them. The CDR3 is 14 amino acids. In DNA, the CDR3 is TGTGCCAGCAGCCGACCTTCGGCCGACGAAAAACTGTTTTTT. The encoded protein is CASSRPSADEKLFF.

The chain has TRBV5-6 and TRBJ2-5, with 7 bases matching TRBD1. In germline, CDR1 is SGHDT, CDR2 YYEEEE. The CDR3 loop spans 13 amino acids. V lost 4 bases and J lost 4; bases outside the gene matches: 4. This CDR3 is CASSLGQRETQYF. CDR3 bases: TGTGCCAGCAGCCTGGGACAGCGAGAGACCCAGTACTTC. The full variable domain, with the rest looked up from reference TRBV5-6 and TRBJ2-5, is DAGVTQSPTHLIKTRGQQVTLRCSPKSGHDTVSWYQQALGQGPQFIFQYYEEEERQRGNFPDRFSGHQFPNYSSELNVNALLLGDSALYLCASSLGQRETQYFGPGTRLLVL.

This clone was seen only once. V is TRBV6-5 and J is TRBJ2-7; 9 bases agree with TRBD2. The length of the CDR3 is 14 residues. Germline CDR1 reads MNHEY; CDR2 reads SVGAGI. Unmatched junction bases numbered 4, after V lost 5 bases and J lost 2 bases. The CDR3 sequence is CASSRTSETYEQYF. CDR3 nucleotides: TGTGCCAGCAGTCGGACTAGCGAAACCTACGAGCAGTACTTC.

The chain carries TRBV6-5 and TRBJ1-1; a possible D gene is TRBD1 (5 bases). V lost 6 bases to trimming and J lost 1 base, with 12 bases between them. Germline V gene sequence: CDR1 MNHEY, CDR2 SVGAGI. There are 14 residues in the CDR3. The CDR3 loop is CASRPGPPNTEAFF. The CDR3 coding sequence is TGTGCCAGCAGACCGGGACCGCCGAACACTGAAGCTTTCTTT.

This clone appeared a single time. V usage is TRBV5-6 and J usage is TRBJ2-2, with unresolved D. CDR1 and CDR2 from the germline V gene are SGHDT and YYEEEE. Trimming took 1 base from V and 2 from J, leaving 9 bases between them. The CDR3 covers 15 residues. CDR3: CASSLYQTNTGELFF. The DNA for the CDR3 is TGTGCCAGCAGCTTGTACCAGACTAACACCGGGGAGCTGTTTTTT.

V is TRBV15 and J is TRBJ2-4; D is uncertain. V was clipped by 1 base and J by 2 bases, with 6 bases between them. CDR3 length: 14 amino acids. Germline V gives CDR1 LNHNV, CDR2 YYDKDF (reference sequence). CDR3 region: CATSRGGTKNIQYF. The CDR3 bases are TGTGCCACCAGCAGAGGGGGAACCAAAAACATTCAGTACTTC.

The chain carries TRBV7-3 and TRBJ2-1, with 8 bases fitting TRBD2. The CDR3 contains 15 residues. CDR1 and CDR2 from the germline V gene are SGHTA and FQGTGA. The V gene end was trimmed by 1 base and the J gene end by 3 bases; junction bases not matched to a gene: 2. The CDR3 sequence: CASSLRLAHYNEQFF. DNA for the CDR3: TGTGCCAGCAGCTTAAGACTAGCGCACTACAATGAGCAGTTCTTC.

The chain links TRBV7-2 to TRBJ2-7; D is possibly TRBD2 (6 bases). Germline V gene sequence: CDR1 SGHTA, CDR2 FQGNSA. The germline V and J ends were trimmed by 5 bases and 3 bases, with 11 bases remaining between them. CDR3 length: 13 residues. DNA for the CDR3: TGTGCCAGCAGCCTAGACGGGGGCTACGAGCAGTACTTC. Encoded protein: CASSLDGGYEQYF. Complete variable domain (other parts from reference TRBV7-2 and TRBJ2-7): GAGVSQSPSNKVTEKGKDVELRCDPISGHTALYWYRQSLGQGLEFLIYFQGNSAPDKSGLPSDRFSAERTGGSVSTLTIQRTQQEDSAVYLCASSLDGGYEQYFGPGTRLTVT.